These T cell receptor beta chains were read from a single sample in a study of breast tumors, draining lymph nodes, adjacent tissues. Each CDR3 protein gets one entry after TCRdb re-called the multiplex PCR reads with MiXCR. The data show approximately 89,000 distinct CDR3 sequences, roughly 30% seen once. Sample: axillary lymph node tissue. The source of these receptors is a female donor with breast cancer. Some clones in this sample may be carry-over from other donors' samples. The CDR3 runs from the conserved cysteine through the conserved F or W. D genes are given only for firm matches. Clone size is given for some rows only: seen once, a few or many times, or a class if the clone is expanded.

cdr3_nt cdr3_aa d_call v_call clone_size j_call
TGCGCCAGCGGACCGGGGACTAGCTCCTACAATGAGCAGTTCTTC CASGPGTSSYNEQFF TRBD2 TRBV5-1 many TRBJ2-1
TGTGCCAGCTCACCGGCTATAGCGGGAACGGGGGAGAAGACCCAGTACTTC CASSPAIAGTGEKTQYF TRBD2 TRBV18 NA TRBJ2-5
TGTGCCAGCACTCGGGGCCGGGGAGGTGCTGAAGCTTTCTTT CASTRGRGGAEAFF NA TRBV6-1 NA TRBJ1-1
TGTGCCAGCAGACGGACAGGGAGATTTCACAATGAGCAGTTCTTC CASRRTGRFHNEQFF TRBD1 TRBV12-3/TRBV12-4 many TRBJ2-1
TGTGCCAGCAGCCGACTAGCGGGAGGGCAGACCCAGTACTTC CASSRLAGGQTQYF TRBD2 TRBV14 NA TRBJ2-5
TGCGCCAGCAGCTTTGGGGGGGGTGGCACTGAAGCTTTCTTT CASSFGGGGTEAFF NA TRBV5-1 once TRBJ1-1
TGTGCCAGCAGTTACCACAGGGCTTACGAGCAGTACTTC CASSYHRAYEQYF NA TRBV6-2/TRBV6-3 many TRBJ2-7
TGTGCCAGCAGCTTCCCCGGGACATATACCTACGAGCAGTACTTC CASSFPGTYTYEQYF NA TRBV7-9 NA TRBJ2-7
TGTGCCAGCAGTCCCCCTTCCCGCTTGGGGGACAATGAGCAGTTCTTC CASSPPSRLGDNEQFF NA TRBV12-3/TRBV12-4 many TRBJ2-1
TGTGCCAGCAGTGGTTCCGCCTCTGGAAACACCATATATTTT CASSGSASGNTIYF NA TRBV25-1 many TRBJ1-3
TGTGCCAGCAGTTCAGGGGCCCGGCAGCCCCAGCATTTT CASSSGARQPQHF NA TRBV3-1 many TRBJ1-5
TGTGCCAGCAGCTACCTCCCGGGCGGGAGTACAAATGAGCAGTTCTTC CASSYLPGGSTNEQFF TRBD2 TRBV7-8 many TRBJ2-1
TGTGCCAGCAGCTTTACCGAGGGGGGCGGCAACGAGCAGTACTTC CASSFTEGGGNEQYF NA TRBV7-3 NA TRBJ2-7
TGTGCCAGCAGTGTCACCTGTGTGACAGGAGGCCGAGGCTACACCTTC CASSVTCVTGGRGYTF NA TRBV25-1 NA TRBJ1-2
TGTGCCAGCTCACCACCAACAGGGGGCTATGGCTACACCTTC CASSPPTGGYGYTF TRBD1 TRBV18 many TRBJ1-2
TGTGCCAGCAGCTTCGGACTAGCGGGAGGGCAAGAGCAGTACTTC CASSFGLAGGQEQYF TRBD2 TRBV13 many TRBJ2-7
TGCGCCAGCAGCCAAGATATGAGCGATCAGCCCCAGCATTTT CASSQDMSDQPQHF NA TRBV4-3 many TRBJ1-5
TGCAGCGCGCTACGGACAGATACGCAGTATTTT CSALRTDTQYF NA TRBV29-1 many TRBJ2-3
TGTGCCAGCAGCTGGACAGTGACAAACATTCAGTACTTC CASSWTVTNIQYF NA TRBV11-1 many TRBJ2-4
TGTGCCACCAGCAATCACGGACAGAATTATGGCTACACCTTC CATSNHGQNYGYTF NA TRBV15 many TRBJ1-2
TGCAGCGTTGAAGACACAGTGCGCAAGGAGCAGTACTTC CSVEDTVRKEQYF NA TRBV29-1 few TRBJ2-7
TGCAGTACCATCAGGGACTTTCAATACAATGAGCAGTTCTTC CSTIRDFQYNEQFF NA TRBV20-1 many TRBJ2-1
TGCGCCAGCAGCCTTGGTCCACCGGGACAGGGTGCGGGTACGAACACCGGGGAGCTGTTTTTT CASSLGPPGQGAGTNTGELFF TRBD1 TRBV5-1 many TRBJ2-2
TGTGCTAGTGAAGGCGGGACGGGCTACGAGCAGTACTTC CASEGGTGYEQYF NA TRBV19 once TRBJ2-7
TGTGCCAGCAGCTTACTCAGCGGGAAAGACACCGGGGAGCTGTTTTTT CASSLLSGKDTGELFF TRBD2 TRBV5-4 many TRBJ2-2
TGTGCCAGCAGCGTAGGTTCCGCTGCGAACACCGGGGAGCTGTTTTTT CASSVGSAANTGELFF NA TRBV9 many TRBJ2-2
TGTGCCAGCAGCCCACGGGACAGGGGTAACAATGAGCAGTTCTTC CASSPRDRGNNEQFF TRBD1 TRBV3-1 many TRBJ2-1
TGCAGTGCTCTGGACAGTTACGAGCAGTACTTC CSALDSYEQYF NA TRBV20-1 many TRBJ2-7
TGTGCCATCAGTGAGTCGGGGGGACTAGCAAACATTCAGTACTTC CAISESGGLANIQYF TRBD2 TRBV10-3 many TRBJ2-4
TGCGCCAGCAGCCAAAGCAGAAATGAAAAACTGTTTTTT CASSQSRNEKLFF NA TRBV4-1 many TRBJ1-4
NA CASTNDRVGSGSRYF NA TRBV6-1 NA TRBJ2-4
TGTGCCAGCAGTGCCAGCTCAGCCGCGAACAATGAGCAGTTCTTC CASSASSAANNEQFF NA TRBV27 many TRBJ2-1
TGTGCCAGCAGCCCGGGACTAGCGGGCGGCGCCGGTTTCGAGCAGTTCTTC CASSPGLAGGAGFEQFF TRBD2 TRBV7-3 many TRBJ2-1
TGTGCCAGCAGCCCCAGGACAGGGGGTGACTATGGCTACACCTTC CASSPRTGGDYGYTF TRBD1 TRBV7-8 many TRBJ1-2
TGTGCCAGCAGTGGCAGGGGAAGGAGCTACGAGCAGTACTTC CASSGRGRSYEQYF NA TRBV6-1 many TRBJ2-7
TGCAGTGCTGACCTGGGCTACGAGCAGTACTTC CSADLGYEQYF NA TRBV20-1 many TRBJ2-7
TGTGCCAGCAGCCTGGGGACTAGCGGGAGTATCTACGAGCAGTACTTC CASSLGTSGSIYEQYF TRBD2 TRBV7-2 many TRBJ2-7
TGTGCCTGGAGTGGGGCAGGTGCGACCTACGAGCAGTACTTC CAWSGAGATYEQYF NA TRBV30 many TRBJ2-7
TGTGCCAGCAGCGTAGATAGCGAGCACACAGATACGCAGTATTTT CASSVDSEHTDTQYF NA TRBV9 medium-sized TRBJ2-3
TGTGCCAGCATCACCACTAGCGCGCTTCTGTTAACCGGGCATCTGTTTTTT CASITTSALLLTGHLFF TRBD2 TRBV7-9 NA TRBJ2-2
TGTGCCAGCGGGCGCGGGAGCGCTACTTACGAGCAGTACTTC CASGRGSATYEQYF TRBD2 TRBV6-1 many TRBJ2-7
TGTGCCAGCAGCTTTGGACTAGCGGGAACTTACGAGCAGTACTTC CASSFGLAGTYEQYF TRBD2 TRBV7-6 many TRBJ2-7
TGTGCCAGCAGCGTCGACAGGGGAGGTTTTGCGAATGAGCAGTTCTTC CASSVDRGGFANEQFF TRBD1 TRBV7-9 many TRBJ2-1
TGTGCCAGCAGCTTAGACGGGGGGGGACTAGCGACCTACGAGCAGTACTTC CASSLDGGGLATYEQYF TRBD2 TRBV5-1 once TRBJ2-7
TGTGCCAGCAGCTTTGGTTCTAGCGGGACCCAAGAGACCCAGTACTTC CASSFGSSGTQETQYF TRBD2 TRBV11-1 many TRBJ2-5
TGTGCCAGCAGCGTACAGGGATTACCGTACGAGCAGTACTTC CASSVQGLPYEQYF NA TRBV9 many TRBJ2-7
TGTGCCTGGAAACCGGGACTAGCGGTTAATGAGCAGTTCTTC CAWKPGLAVNEQFF TRBD2 TRBV30 many TRBJ2-1
TGCAGCCCCTCGTGGCGGGACTTC CSPSWRDF NA TRBV20-1 NA TRBJ1-2
TGCGCCAGCAGCAATAGGGACAGTGAAGAGACCCAGTACTTC CASSNRDSEETQYF TRBD1 TRBV4-1 many TRBJ2-5
TGTGCCAGTAAGTACGGGAGGGCCGGTAGCACAGATACGCAGTATTTT CASKYGRAGSTDTQYF NA TRBV12-1 few TRBJ2-3
TGTGCCAGCAGCTTAGGACAGGGCGACACCATATATTTT CASSLGQGDTIYF TRBD1 TRBV7-8 NA TRBJ1-3
TGTGCCAGCAGTGAAGCCGGACTGTCAAATCAGCCCCAGCATTTT CASSEAGLSNQPQHF NA TRBV6-1 many TRBJ1-5
TGTGCCAGCAGTACCCCCCTTCTAGGCGTGGGGAATGAGCAGTTCTTC CASSTPLLGVGNEQFF NA TRBV6-2/TRBV6-3 many TRBJ2-1